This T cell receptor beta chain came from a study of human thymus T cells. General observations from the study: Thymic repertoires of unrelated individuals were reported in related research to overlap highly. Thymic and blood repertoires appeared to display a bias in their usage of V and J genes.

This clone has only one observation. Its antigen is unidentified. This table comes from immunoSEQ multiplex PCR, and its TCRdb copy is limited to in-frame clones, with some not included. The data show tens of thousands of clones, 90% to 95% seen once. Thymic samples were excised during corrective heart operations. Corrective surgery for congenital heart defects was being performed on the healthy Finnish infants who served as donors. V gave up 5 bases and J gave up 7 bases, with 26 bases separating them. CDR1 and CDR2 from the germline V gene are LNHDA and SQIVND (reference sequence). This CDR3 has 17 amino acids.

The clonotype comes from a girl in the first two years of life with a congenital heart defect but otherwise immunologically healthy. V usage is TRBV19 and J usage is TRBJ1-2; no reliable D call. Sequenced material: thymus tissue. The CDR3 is CASSSPAGHLPLSGYTF. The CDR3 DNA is TGTGCCAGTAGTTCCCCGGCAGGCCATCTCCCCCTTAGTGGCTACACCTTC.